This T cell receptor beta chain was sequenced for a study of glioma-infiltrating T cells. About the research overall: About a million peripheral T cells were targeted at roughly 4.5- to 11-fold coverage.

Amplification of TCR alpha and beta CDR3 regions from RNA used iRepertoire nested multiplex PCR. Tissue mRNA or PBMC total RNA, 100-400 ng, went into one-step reverse transcription and amplification. MiXCR, applied by TCRdb to the multiplex PCR reads, yields one record per CDR3 protein. The sample consists of a few hundred thousand distinct CDR3 sequences, roughly 41% of them appearing once. Findings and caveats of the study: Gliomas, especially low-grade, showed above-expected tissue-blood divergence; non-neoplastic patients showed below.

Germline assignment: CDR1 WSHSY and CDR2 SAAADI. V lost 2 bases to trimming and J lost 2 bases, with 8 bases between them. CDR3 length: 14 amino acids. Turning to this clonotype: The antigen remains undetermined.

The source material was glioma tissue, nonneoplastic brain tissue, or PBMCs (not recorded which). The rearrangement joins TRBV10-2 to TRBJ2-3; D remains unclear. This TCR was sampled from a human donor with low-grade glioma or glioblastoma, undergoing nonglioma brain surgery, or in good health (not recorded which). The CDR3 DNA follows: TGCGCCAGCAGTGAGGGCCTAACCACAGATACGCAGTATTTT. This sequence encodes CASSEGLTTDTQYF.